The 15 T cell receptor beta chains presented below share a single source sample, sequenced in a study of T cell repertoires in ileal Crohn's disease. Time point specified: neoterminal ileum biopsy at postoperative endoscopy, about 6 months after surgery. Only in-frame clones appear in the TCRdb table, and some are missing; sequencing was by immunoSEQ multiplex PCR. The sample lists about 12,000 clones; around 83% were seen once. Sequencing was performed on ileal tissue. The receptors derive from an adult with Crohn's disease.

The chain is built from TRBV6-5 and TRBJ2-3, with 9 bases matching TRBD2. Losses at the gene ends were 5 bases for V and 5 bases for J; bases not matched to a gene: 5. This CDR3 is built from 14 residues. Germline V gene lookup returns CDR1 MNHEY and CDR2 SVGAGI. CDR3 DNA sequence: TGTGCCAGCAGTCGTAGCGGGGGCGAAGATACGCAGTATTTT. Translated, it gives CASSRSGGEDTQYF.

In its sample, this clone was seen once. Distinct nucleotide sequences in the sample also encode this CDR3. V gene TRBV5-1 combines with J gene TRBJ1-1, with D tentatively TRBD1 (5 bases). From germline, CDR1 is SGHRS and CDR2 YFSETQ. This CDR3 is built from 14 residues. Trimming took off 0 bases at V and 5 bases at J, with 11 bases between the two ends. The CDR3 DNA reads TGCGCCAGCAGCTTGGAAGACAGCGGGACTGAAGCTTTCTTT. This sequence encodes CASSLEDSGTEAFF.

The chain employs TRBV27 and TRBJ1-1; TRBD1 matches at 7 bases. This CDR3 is built from 16 residues. J lost 0 bases, V lost 1 base, and 5 bases had no gene match. Germline CDR1 MNHEY, CDR2 SMNVEV (reference sequence). CDR3 coding DNA: TGTGCCAGCAGTTTATACCAGGGGGGCATGAACACTGAAGCTTTCTTT. Translated, it gives CASSLYQGGMNTEAFF.

The chain uses TRBV5-1 and TRBJ2-2; 8 nucleotides match TRBD2. The CDR3 loop spans 16 amino acids. Germline V gene sequence: CDR1 SGHRS, CDR2 YFSETQ. After removal of 4 bases from V and 0 bases from J, the junction contained 5 bases not matched to a gene. The CDR3 is CASSTLAGTNTGELFF. The DNA of the CDR3 is TGCGCCAGCAGCACATTAGCGGGAACGAACACCGGGGAGCTGTTTTTT.

J is TRBJ2-7 and V is TRBV18; 12 bases map to TRBD2. In germline, CDR1 is KGHSH, CDR2 LQKENI. The CDR3 loop spans 16 amino acids. V lost 0 bases and J lost 5; bases outside the gene matches: 5. The CDR3 bases are TGTGCCAGCTCACCACCGGGGACTAGCGGGCGCCACGAGCAGTACTTC. The encoded protein is CASSPPGTSGRHEQYF.

In this sample, this clone turned up a few times. This chain joins TRBV5-1 and TRBJ2-7; TRBD2 might be the D (6 bases). The germline V gene has CDR1 SGHRS and CDR2 YFSETQ. V shed 4 bases and J shed 2 bases, with 13 bases lying between them. The length of the CDR3 is 14 residues. The CDR3 region is CASSPGGKPYEQYF. CDR3 bases: TGCGCCAGCAGCCCGGGCGGGAAACCCTACGAGCAGTACTTC.

The chain combines TRBV9 with TRBJ2-1; 9 nucleotides line up with TRBD2. Germline assignment: CDR1 SGDLS and CDR2 YYNGEE. The CDR3 consists of 17 residues. V trimming: 5 bases; J trimming: 4 bases; junction bases outside the gene matches: 13. CDR3 bases: TGTGCCAGCAGTCCCTCCATAGCGGGGGCCGATTACAATGAGCAGTTCTTC. Its translation is CASSPSIAGADYNEQFF.

The chain employs TRBV6-1 and TRBJ2-7, with TRBD2 identical over 7 bases. V lost 7 bases and J lost 0; bases outside the gene matches: 9. This CDR3 spans 15 amino acids. Per germline, CDR1 MNHNS and CDR2 SASEGT. This CDR3 is CASTPLSGSSYEQYF. The CDR3, as DNA: TGTGCCAGCACCCCCCTTAGCGGGTCCTCCTACGAGCAGTACTTC.

V usage is TRBV11-3 and J usage is TRBJ2-2; TRBD1 aligns across 8 bases. CDR1 is SGHNT, CDR2 YENEEA, per germline. The CDR3 loop spans 16 amino acids. Trimming removed 4 bases from V and 3 bases from J; junction bases left unmatched: 7. CDR3 in amino acids: CASSSQGAAYTGELFF. CDR3 sequence (DNA): TGTGCCAGCAGCTCCCAGGGGGCCGCCTACACCGGGGAGCTGTTTTTT. Complete variable domain (other parts from reference TRBV11-3 and TRBJ2-2): EAGVVQSPRYKIIEKKQPVAFWCNPISGHNTLYWYLQNLGQGPELLIRYENEEAVDDSQLPKDRFSAERLKGVDSTLKIQPAELGDSAVYLCASSSQGAAYTGELFFGEGSRLTVL.

The rearrangement joins TRBV5-1 to TRBJ1-1, with 9 bases lining up with TRBD1. V lost 3 bases to trimming and J lost 1 base; unmatched junction nucleotides: 1. Germline CDR1 reads SGHRS; CDR2 reads YFSETQ. The CDR3 length is 14 residues. CDR3 region: CASSSGQGNTEAFF. As DNA, the CDR3 is TGCGCCAGCAGCTCGGGACAGGGGAACACTGAAGCTTTCTTT.

The sample holds one count of this clone. The chain uses TRBV7-9 and TRBJ2-7, with 7 bases identical to TRBD2. Germline V gives CDR1 SEHNR, CDR2 FQNEAQ (reference sequence). J gave up 7 bases and V 2 bases, and 8 bases lay outside the gene matches. This CDR3 has 14 residues. The CDR3 DNA follows: TGTGCCAGCAGCTTAAGGGAGGGTCCGGGGGAGCAGTACTTC. This translates into CASSLREGPGEQYF. Variable domain in full (rest from reference TRBV7-9 and TRBJ2-7): DTGVSQNPRHKITKRGQNVTFRCDPISEHNRLYWYRQTLGQGPEFLTYFQNEAQLEKSRLLSDRFSAERPKGSFSTLEIQRTEQGDSAMYLCASSLREGPGEQYFGPGTRLTVT.

This chain joins TRBV2 and TRBJ1-6, with D possibly matching TRBD1 (6 bases). Germline CDR1 and CDR2: SNHLY and FYNNEI. The V gene lost 4 bases and the J gene lost 8 bases, with 12 bases spanning the gap. The CDR3 covers 14 residues. The CDR3: CASSGQGLDSPLHF. CDR3 nucleotides: TGTGCCAGCAGTGGTCAGGGGCTTGATTCACCCCTCCACTTT.

The chain joins TRBV10-3 to TRBJ2-3, with TRBD2 matching 9 bases. This CDR3 has 15 amino acids. With 4 bases clipped from V and 5 bases from J, the junction kept 7 bases outside the gene matches. Germline values: CDR1 ENHRY, CDR2 SYGVKD. CDR3 region: CAISAIAGVKDTQYF. CDR3 DNA: TGTGCCATCAGTGCCATAGCGGGAGTAAAAGATACGCAGTATTTT.

The chain has TRBV7-8 and TRBJ1-2; 7 bases align to TRBD1. This CDR3 region has 15 residues. Losses at the gene ends were 5 bases for V and 2 bases for J; bases not matched to a gene: 8. CDR1 and CDR2 from the germline V gene are SGHVS and FQNEAQ. The CDR3 DNA sequence: TGTGCCAGCAGCATAGGACAGGCTCTAAACTATGGCTACACCTTC. Translating gives CASSIGQALNYGYTF.

V gene TRBV5-5 combines with J gene TRBJ2-3; 10 nucleotides align to TRBD1. CDR3 size: 15 residues. Germline assignment: CDR1 SGHKS and CDR2 YYEKEE (reference sequence). V dropped 4 bases and J dropped 4; count of bases not matched to a gene: 6. For the CDR3, the DNA is TGTGCCAGCAGCACGACAGGGGGCAGGGCAGATACGCAGTATTTT. Its translation: CASSTTGGRADTQYF.